This T cell receptor beta chain was captured by sequencing in a study of blood T cell repertoires in COVID-19. The CDR3 extends over 12 amino acids. With 6 bases removed from V and 9 bases from J, the gap between germline ends came to 9 bases. Libraries were prepared by immunoSEQ multiplex PCR; TCRdb keeps only in-frame clonotypes and omits some of them. The table shows hundreds of thousands of clones, with almost 90% occurring only once. The genes are TRBV12-3 or TRBV12-4 and TRBJ1-6; unclear D gene. Sequencing input: PBMCs or T cells enriched from blood (not recorded which). The TCR comes from a woman between 18 and 29 years old with acute COVID-19. The CDR3 loop is CASRRHSSPLHF. DNA for the CDR3: TGTGCCAGCAGACGACACAGTTCACCCCTCCACTTT.